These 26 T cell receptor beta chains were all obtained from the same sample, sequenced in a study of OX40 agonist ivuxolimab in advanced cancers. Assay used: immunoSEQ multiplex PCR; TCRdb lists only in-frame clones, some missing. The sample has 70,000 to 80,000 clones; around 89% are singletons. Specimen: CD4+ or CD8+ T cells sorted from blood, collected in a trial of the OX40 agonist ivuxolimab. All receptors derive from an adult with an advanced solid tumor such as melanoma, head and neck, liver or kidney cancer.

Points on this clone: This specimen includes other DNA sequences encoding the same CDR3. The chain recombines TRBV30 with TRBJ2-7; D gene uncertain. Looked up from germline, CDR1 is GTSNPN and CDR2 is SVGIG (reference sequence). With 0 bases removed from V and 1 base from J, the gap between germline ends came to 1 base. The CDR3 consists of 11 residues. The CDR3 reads CAWSVSYEQYF. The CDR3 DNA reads TGTGCCTGGAGTGTGTCCTACGAGCAGTACTTC.

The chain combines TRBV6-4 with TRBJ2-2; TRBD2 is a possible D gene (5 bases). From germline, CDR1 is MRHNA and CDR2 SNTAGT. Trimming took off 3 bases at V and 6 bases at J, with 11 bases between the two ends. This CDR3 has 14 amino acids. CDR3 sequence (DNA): TGTGCCAGCAGTGAACTAGTCCATGCCGGGGAGCTGTTTTTT. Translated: CASSELVHAGELFF.

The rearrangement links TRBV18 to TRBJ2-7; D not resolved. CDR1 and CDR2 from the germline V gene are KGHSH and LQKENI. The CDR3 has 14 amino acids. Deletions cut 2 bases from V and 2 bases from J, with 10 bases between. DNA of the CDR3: TGTGCCAGCTCACCAATGGACGGACCCTACGAGCAGTACTTC. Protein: CASSPMDGPYEQYF.

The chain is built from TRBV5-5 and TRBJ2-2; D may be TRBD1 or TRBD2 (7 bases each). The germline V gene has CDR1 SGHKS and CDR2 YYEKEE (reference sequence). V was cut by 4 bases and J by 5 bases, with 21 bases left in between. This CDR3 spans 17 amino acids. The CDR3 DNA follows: TGTGCCAGCAGCGCTACTTCAGGGGGAGGGCTGACCGGGGAGCTGTTTTTT. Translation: CASSATSGGGLTGELFF.

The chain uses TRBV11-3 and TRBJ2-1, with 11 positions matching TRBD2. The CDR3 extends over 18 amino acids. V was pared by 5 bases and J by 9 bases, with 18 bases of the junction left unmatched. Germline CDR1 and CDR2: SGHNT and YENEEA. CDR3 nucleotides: TGTGCCAGCAGCGCGGGACCGCTACTAGCGGGAGTACCGGGTGAGCAGTTCTTC. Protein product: CASSAGPLLAGVPGEQFF.

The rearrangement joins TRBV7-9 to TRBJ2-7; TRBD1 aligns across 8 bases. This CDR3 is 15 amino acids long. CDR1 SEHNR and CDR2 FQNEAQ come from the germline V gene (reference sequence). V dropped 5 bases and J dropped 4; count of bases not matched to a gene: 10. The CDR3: CASSPGTGGWYEQYF. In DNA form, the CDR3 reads TGTGCCAGCAGCCCAGGGACAGGTGGCTGGTACGAGCAGTACTTC.

CDR3 protein: CASIGLLNTEAFF. CDR3 DNA: TGTGCCAGCATAGGACTTTTGAACACTGAAGCTTTCTTT. V and J are TRBV6-6 and TRBJ1-1; no definite D call. The CDR3 totals 13 residues. CDR1 is MNHNY and CDR2 is SVGAGI in the germline V gene (reference sequence). The V and J ends lost 7 bases and 0 bases respectively, with 9 bases between them.

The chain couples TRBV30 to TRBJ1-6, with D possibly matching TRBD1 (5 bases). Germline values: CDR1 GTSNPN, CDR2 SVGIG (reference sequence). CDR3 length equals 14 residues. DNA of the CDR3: TGTGCTACGCAACCGGGACTATTTGATTCACCCCTCCACTTT. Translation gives CATQPGLFDSPLHF.

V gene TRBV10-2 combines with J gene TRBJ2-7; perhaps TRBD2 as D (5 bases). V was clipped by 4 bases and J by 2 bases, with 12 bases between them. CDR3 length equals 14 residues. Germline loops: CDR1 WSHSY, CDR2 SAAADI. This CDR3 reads CASSAFRETYEQYF. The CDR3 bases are TGCGCCAGCAGTGCTTTCCGGGAAACCTACGAGCAGTACTTC.

CDR3 amino acids: CASSIDANTIYF. The CDR3 nucleotides are TGTGCCAGTAGTATTGACGCAAACACCATATATTTT. This chain uses TRBV19 with TRBJ1-3; D is uncertain. The CDR3 sequence is 12 residues long. CDR1 is LNHDA and CDR2 is SQIVND in the germline V gene (reference sequence). Between the trimmed V and J ends, which lost 3 bases and 6 bases, there was a span of 6 bases.

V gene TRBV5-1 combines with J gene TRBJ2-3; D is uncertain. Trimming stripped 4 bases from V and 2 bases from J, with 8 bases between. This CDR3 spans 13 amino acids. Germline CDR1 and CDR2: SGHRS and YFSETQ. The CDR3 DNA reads TGCGCCAGCAGCCCATCTTTCACAGATACGCAGTATTTT. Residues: CASSPSFTDTQYF.

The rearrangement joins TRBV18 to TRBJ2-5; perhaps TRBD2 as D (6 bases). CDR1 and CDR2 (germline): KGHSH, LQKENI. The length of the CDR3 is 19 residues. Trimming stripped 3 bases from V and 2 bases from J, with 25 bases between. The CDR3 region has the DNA TGTGCCAGCTCACCCCGCGGAGGAGGGCCTAGCTACCAGCAAGAGACCCAGTACTTC. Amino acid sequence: CASSPRGGGPSYQQETQYF.

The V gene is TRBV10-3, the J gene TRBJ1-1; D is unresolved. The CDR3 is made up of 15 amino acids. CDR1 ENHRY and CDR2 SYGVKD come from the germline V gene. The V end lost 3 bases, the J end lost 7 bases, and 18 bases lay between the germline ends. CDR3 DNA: TGTGCCATCAGTGACACGGGATCCAGCGGTGGTGAAGCTTTCTTT. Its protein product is CAISDTGSSGGEAFF.

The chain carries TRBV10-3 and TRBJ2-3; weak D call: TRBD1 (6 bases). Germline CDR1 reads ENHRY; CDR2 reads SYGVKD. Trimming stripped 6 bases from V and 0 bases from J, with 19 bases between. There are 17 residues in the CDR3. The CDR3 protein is CAIRGTGTFPSTDTQYF. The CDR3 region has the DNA TGTGCCATCAGGGGCACTGGGACATTTCCTAGCACAGATACGCAGTATTTT.

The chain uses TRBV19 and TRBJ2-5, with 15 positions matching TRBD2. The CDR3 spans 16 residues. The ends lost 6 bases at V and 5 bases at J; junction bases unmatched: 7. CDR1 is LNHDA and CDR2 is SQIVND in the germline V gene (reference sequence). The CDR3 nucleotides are TGTGCCAGTAGCGCCTGGACTAGCGGGAGGGTCGAGACCCAGTACTTC. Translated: CASSAWTSGRVETQYF. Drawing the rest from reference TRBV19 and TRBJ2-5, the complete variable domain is DGGITQSPKYLFRKEGQNVTLSCEQNLNHDAMYWYRQDPGQGLRLIYYSQIVNDFQKGDIAEGYSVSREKKESFPLTVTSAQKNPTAFYLCASSAWTSGRVETQYFGPGTRLLVL.

CDR3 region: CASSEAASGKPYEQYF. CDR3 in DNA: TGTGCCAGCAGTGAAGCAGCTAGCGGGAAACCCTACGAGCAGTACTTC. This chain links TRBV6-1 with TRBJ2-7, with 9 bases identical to TRBD2. V lost 0 bases to trimming and J lost 2 bases; unmatched junction nucleotides: 5. The CDR3 spans 16 residues. Germline CDR1 and CDR2: MNHNS and SASEGT.

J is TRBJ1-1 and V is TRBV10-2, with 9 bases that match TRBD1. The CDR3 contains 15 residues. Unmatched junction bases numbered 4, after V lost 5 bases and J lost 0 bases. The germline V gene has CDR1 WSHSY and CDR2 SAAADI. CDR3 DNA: TGCGCCAGCAGTCCCGGGACAGGGTTGAACACTGAAGCTTTCTTT. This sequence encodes CASSPGTGLNTEAFF.

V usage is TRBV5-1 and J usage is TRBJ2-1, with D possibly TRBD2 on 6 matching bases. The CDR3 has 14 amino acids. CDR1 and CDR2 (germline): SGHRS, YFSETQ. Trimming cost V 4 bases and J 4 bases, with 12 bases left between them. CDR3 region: CASSLSGPYNEQFF. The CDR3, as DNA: TGCGCCAGCAGCCTTAGCGGACCTTACAATGAGCAGTTCTTC.

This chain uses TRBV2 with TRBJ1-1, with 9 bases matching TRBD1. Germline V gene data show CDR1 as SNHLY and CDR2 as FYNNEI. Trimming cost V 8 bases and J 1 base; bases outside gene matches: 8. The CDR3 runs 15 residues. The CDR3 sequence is CASSQGATTNTEAFF. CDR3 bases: TGTGCCAGCTCACAGGGGGCCACTACGAACACTGAAGCTTTCTTT.

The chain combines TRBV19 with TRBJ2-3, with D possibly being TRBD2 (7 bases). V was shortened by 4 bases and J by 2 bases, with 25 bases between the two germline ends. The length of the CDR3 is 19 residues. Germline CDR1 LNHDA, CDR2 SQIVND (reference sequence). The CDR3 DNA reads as TGTGCCAGTAGTACAAGGAGGGGGGACATACTAGCGACCACAGATACGCAGTATTTT. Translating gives CASSTRRGDILATTDTQYF.

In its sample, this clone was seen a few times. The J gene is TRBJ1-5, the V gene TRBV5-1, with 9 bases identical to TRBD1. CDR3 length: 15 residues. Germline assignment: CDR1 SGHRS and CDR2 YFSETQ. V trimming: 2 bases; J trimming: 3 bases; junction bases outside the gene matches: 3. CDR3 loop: CASSFGTGNNQPQHF. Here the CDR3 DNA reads TGCGCCAGCAGCTTTGGGACAGGGAACAATCAGCCCCAGCATTTT. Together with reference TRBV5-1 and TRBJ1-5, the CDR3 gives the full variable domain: KAGVTQTPRYLIKTRGQQVTLSCSPISGHRSVSWYQQTPGQGLQFLFEYFSETQRNKGNFPGRFSGRQFSNSRSEMNVSTLELGDSALYLCASSFGTGNNQPQHFGDGTRLSIL.

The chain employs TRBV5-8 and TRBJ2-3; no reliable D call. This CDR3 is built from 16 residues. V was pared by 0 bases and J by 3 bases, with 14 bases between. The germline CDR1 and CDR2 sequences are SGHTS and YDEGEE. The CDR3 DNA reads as TGTGCCAGCAGCTTGGTTGAGACTTCCAGAACAGATACGCAGTATTTT. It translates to CASSLVETSRTDTQYF.

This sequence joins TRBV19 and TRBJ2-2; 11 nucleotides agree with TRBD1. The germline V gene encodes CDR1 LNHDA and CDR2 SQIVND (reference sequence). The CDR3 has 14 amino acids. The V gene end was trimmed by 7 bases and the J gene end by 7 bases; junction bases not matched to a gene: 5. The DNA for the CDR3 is TGTGCCAGTACCAGGACAGGGGGCGTCGGGGAGCTGTTTTTT. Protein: CASTRTGGVGELFF.

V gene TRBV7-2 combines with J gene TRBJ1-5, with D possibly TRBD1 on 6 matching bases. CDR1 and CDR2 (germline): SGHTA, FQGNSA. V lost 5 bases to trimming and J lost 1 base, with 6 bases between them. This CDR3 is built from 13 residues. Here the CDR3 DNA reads TGTGCCAGCAGCGGACAGAGCAATCAGCCCCAGCATTTT. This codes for CASSGQSNQPQHF.

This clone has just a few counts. The CDR3 spells CASSVGGRRTEAFF. DNA of the CDR3: TGTGCCAGCAGCGTAGGGGGACGGCGCACTGAAGCTTTCTTT. The chain joins TRBV9 to TRBJ1-1; the D gene is possibly TRBD1 (5 bases). The ends were cut back, 0 bases at V and 4 bases at J, with 10 bases in the middle. CDR1 and CDR2 (germline): SGDLS, YYNGEE. The CDR3 is 14 residues long. Full variable domain (outside the CDR3, taken from reference TRBV9 and TRBJ1-1): DSGVTQTPKHLITATGQRVTLRCSPRSGDLSVYWYQQSLDQGLQFLIQYYNGEERAKGNILERFSAQQFPDLHSELNLSSLELGDSALYFCASSVGGRRTEAFFGQGTRLTVV.

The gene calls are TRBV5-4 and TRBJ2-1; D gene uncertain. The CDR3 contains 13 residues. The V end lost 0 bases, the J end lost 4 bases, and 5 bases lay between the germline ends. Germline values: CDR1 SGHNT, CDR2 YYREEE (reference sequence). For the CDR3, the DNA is TGTGCCAGCAGCTTGGAACAGTACAATGAGCAGTTCTTC. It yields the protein CASSLEQYNEQFF.